The clone carrying this T cell receptor (beta chain) was seen only a few times. Antigen specificity is unknown. The data belong to a study of beta chain features in type 1 diabetes. As for the study in general: The samples had 90 million to 130 million sorted cells examined in all. General observations from the study: No resolution was reached here on whether HLA type influences TCRB rearrangement. VDJ junctions in type 1 diabetes patients carried more deletions and fewer insertions.

The CDR3 has 16 amino acids. In germline, CDR1 is SEHNR, CDR2 FQNEAQ (reference sequence). J lost 8 bases, V lost 5 bases, and 9 bases had no gene match. TCRB transcripts that were expressed got sequenced, as all of the isolated RNA had been reverse transcribed. The table came from immunoSEQ multiplex PCR; TCRdb's copy has only in-frame clones and leaves some out. The sample yields a few hundred thousand clones, over 12% seen once. Cell sorting via CD45RO/CCR7/CD25/CD127/CD95/CD27 was performed to obtain CD4+ naive, central memory, regulatory and stem cell-like memory cells. This sequence joins TRBV7-9 and TRBJ2-1; TRBD2 matches 13 bases. This receptor was obtained from a woman in her late teens or twenties in good health. Sequencing was carried out using naive CD4+ T cells from blood. Written as DNA, the CDR3 is TGTGCCAGCAGCCACCGGGGGACTAGCGGGACCGATGAGCAGTTCTTC. Amino acids: CASSHRGTSGTDEQFF. Filled out from reference TRBV7-9 and TRBJ2-1, the complete variable domain reads DTGVSQNPRHKITKRGQNVTFRCDPISEHNRLYWYRQTLGQGPEFLTYFQNEAQLEKSRLLSDRFSAERPKGSFSTLEIQRTEQGDSAMYLCASSHRGTSGTDEQFFGPGTRLTVL.